This is a list of T cell receptor beta chains from one sample in a study of cytomegalovirus exposure and HLA in healthy donors. Measured with immunoSEQ multiplex PCR; TCRdb has only the in-frame clones, and not every one. The table shows 100,000 or so clones, with nearly 80% occurring only once. The sample was PBMCs. The receptors here all came from a man aged 25-40 years in good health and CMV-seronegative. Both conserved end residues are part of each CDR3. D genes are given only for firm matches. Only part of the rows carry a size: once, few, many, or a class if the clone is expanded.

TRBV5-4,TRBD2,TRBJ2-3,-,TGTGCCAGCAGTCTCAAGACTAGCGGCAAGGGGGATACGCAGTATTTT,CASSLKTSGKGDTQYF
TRBV2,-,TRBJ1-5,once,TGTGCCAGCAGTGAAGTGGCGGGAGGGAATCAGCCCCAGCATTTT,CASSEVAGGNQPQHF
TRBV4-1,-,TRBJ2-5,-,TGCGCCAGCAGCCTCCAAACAGGGGAGACCCAGTACTTC,CASSLQTGETQYF
TRBV4-3,TRBD1,TRBJ1-5,-,TGCGCCAGCAGCCCTGACAGGGGGTTCTATAGCAATCAGCCCCAGCATTTT,CASSPDRGFYSNQPQHF
TRBV5-6,TRBD1,TRBJ1-1,-,TGTGCCAGCAGCTTGGTTGGGACAGGGCGAGGGGAAGCTTTCTTT,CASSLVGTGRGEAFF
TRBV6-5,-,TRBJ2-5,-,TGTGCCAGCAGACAGAACCAAGAGACCCAGTACTTC,CASRQNQETQYF
TRBV6-1,-,TRBJ1-2,-,TGTGCCAGCAGACAGGTAGACTATGGCTACACCTTC,CASRQVDYGYTF
TRBV10-1,TRBD1,TRBJ2-1,-,TGCGCCAGCAGTGAGCCAGGGGGAAGTGATGAGCAGTTCTTC,CASSEPGGSDEQFF
TRBV15,-,TRBJ1-1,-,TGTGCCACCAGCCAGGGGATCTGGAACACTGAAGCTTTCTTT,CATSQGIWNTEAFF
TRBV5-4,TRBD2,TRBJ2-1,-,TGTGCCAGCAGCTTGGCGTTTGGGCGGGAGAGCTCCTACAATGAGCAGTTCTTC,CASSLAFGRESSYNEQFF
TRBV27,-,TRBJ2-2,-,TGTGCCAGCGGGATGGGGGGTGACACCGGGGAGCTGTTTTTT,CASGMGGDTGELFF
TRBV2,-,TRBJ2-7,-,TGTGCCAGCAGCCCGGATACCAGGTACTACGAGCAGTACTTC,CASSPDTRYYEQYF
TRBV9,-,TRBJ2-3,-,TGTGCCAGCAGTGGAAGGAGGGACCAAAGCACAGATACGCAGTATTTT,CASSGRRDQSTDTQYF
TRBV11-2,-,TRBJ1-2,-,TGTGCCAGCAGCTTAGGTGGGACTTATGGCTACACCTTC,CASSLGGTYGYTF
TRBV28,-,TRBJ1-1,few,TGTGCCAGCAGTTTGCGCCTCCTGGGGGCGTCTGAAGCTTTCTTT,CASSLRLLGASEAFF
TRBV5-1,-,TRBJ1-1,-,TGCGCCAGCAGCTTGGCGGGGAACACTGAAGCTTTCTTT,CASSLAGNTEAFF
TRBV5-6,-,TRBJ1-6,-,TGTGCCAGCAGCTCAGACAGGAATTCACCCCTCCACTTT,CASSSDRNSPLHF
TRBV5-4,-,TRBJ2-7,-,TGTGCCAGCAGTCCCGGGACAAGCCCTGGCGAGCAGTACTTC,CASSPGTSPGEQYF
TRBV6-5,-,TRBJ1-4,-,TGTGCCAGCAGTTACTCGGAACAGCCAAATGAAAAACTGTTTTTT,CASSYSEQPNEKLFF
TRBV19,-,TRBJ1-5,once,TGTGCCAGTAGTACCCAGGGGAAAGGTCAGCCCCAGCATTTT,CASSTQGKGQPQHF
TRBV28,-,TRBJ2-3,few,TGTGCCAGCAGTCTCTTGACCAGCGGGTACTCAACCGGATGGACGCAGTATTTT,CASSLLTSGYSTGWTQYF
TRBV19,-,TRBJ2-7,-,TGTGCCAGTAGTATCGGAGGGCACAACTCCTACGAGCAGTACTTC,CASSIGGHNSYEQYF
TRBV10-3,TRBD2,TRBJ2-1,-,TGTGCCATCAGTGAGTCCCTTAGTCGGGGGGAGTTCTTC,CAISESLSRGEFF
TRBV4-1,-,TRBJ2-5,-,TGCGCCAGCAGCCAACAGGGATTAGGCGAGACCCAGTACTTC,CASSQQGLGETQYF
TRBV4-1,-,TRBJ2-7,few,TGCGCCAGCAGCCCAGGGGACTACGAGCAGTACTTC,CASSPGDYEQYF
TRBV6-6,-,TRBJ1-5,-,TGTGCCAGCGTAGTGCGGTATAATCAGCCCCAGCATTTT,CASVVRYNQPQHF
TRBV4-2,-,TRBJ1-2,-,TGTGCCAGCAGCCAAGGATTGGAGATGATCTATGGCTACACCTTC,CASSQGLEMIYGYTF
TRBV25-1,-,TRBJ1-2,-,TGTGCCAGCAGCTCTCCGAAGAGCTCTGCTTCTTGGTATGGCTACACCTTC,CASSSPKSSASWYGYTF
TRBV10-1,TRBD2,TRBJ2-1,-,TGCGCCAGCAGTGTAGCGGGATATGAGCAGTTCTTC,CASSVAGYEQFF
TRBV19,TRBD1,TRBJ2-2,-,TGTGCCAGTACCGTTATAGGGACAGGGAAGGGGACCGGGGAGCTGTTTTTT,CASTVIGTGKGTGELFF
TRBV6-5,TRBD1,TRBJ2-5,-,TGTGCCAGCAGTTTAAACAGGGGCAAGGAGACCCAGTACTTC,CASSLNRGKETQYF
TRBV30,TRBD1,TRBJ2-7,-,TGTGCCTGGAGTGTTTCAACAGGGGCCTACGAGCAGTACTTC,CAWSVSTGAYEQYF
TRBV6-5,-,TRBJ1-5,once,TGTGCCACCACTAGGCATAGCAATCAGCCCCAGCATTTT,CATTRHSNQPQHF
TRBV28,-,TRBJ1-1,-,TGTGCCAGCAGTTTACAGGGTTTGGCCACTGAAGCTTTCTTT,CASSLQGLATEAFF
TRBV29-1,-,TRBJ2-3,-,TGCAGCGTCTTATCCGGACAGTACACAGATACGCAGTATTTT,CSVLSGQYTDTQYF
TRBV9,TRBD1,TRBJ1-4,few,TGTGCCAGCAGCTCAGGGCCGGGGACAGGCGAAAAACTGTTTTTT,CASSSGPGTGEKLFF
TRBV9,-,TRBJ1-6,-,TGTGCCAGCAGCCTCTCCGCCGACAGGTATTCACCCCTCCACTTT,CASSLSADRYSPLHF
TRBV30,TRBD1,TRBJ2-7,-,TGTGCCTGGAGTCCATCCTTTGACAGGGGGCGATGGGTCTACGAGCAGTACTTC,CAWSPSFDRGRWVYEQYF
TRBV7-2,-,TRBJ2-1,-,TGTGCCAGCAGCTTAACGGCTAGCTTAGCTTGGGAGCAGTTCTTC,CASSLTASLAWEQFF
TRBV15,-,TRBJ2-1,-,TGTGCCACCAGCAGTCCGCGAGGGGGAGATTCGGCTGAGCAGTTCTTC,CATSSPRGGDSAEQFF
TRBV4-1,TRBD1,TRBJ2-6,-,TGCGCCAGCAGCCAACCTGGACAGGGGGCAGGGGCCAACGTCCTGACTTTC,CASSQPGQGAGANVLTF
TRBV19,-,TRBJ1-2,-,TGTGCCAGTAGTCCCCGACAGCTCCCGCGAGATGGCTACACCTTC,CASSPRQLPRDGYTF